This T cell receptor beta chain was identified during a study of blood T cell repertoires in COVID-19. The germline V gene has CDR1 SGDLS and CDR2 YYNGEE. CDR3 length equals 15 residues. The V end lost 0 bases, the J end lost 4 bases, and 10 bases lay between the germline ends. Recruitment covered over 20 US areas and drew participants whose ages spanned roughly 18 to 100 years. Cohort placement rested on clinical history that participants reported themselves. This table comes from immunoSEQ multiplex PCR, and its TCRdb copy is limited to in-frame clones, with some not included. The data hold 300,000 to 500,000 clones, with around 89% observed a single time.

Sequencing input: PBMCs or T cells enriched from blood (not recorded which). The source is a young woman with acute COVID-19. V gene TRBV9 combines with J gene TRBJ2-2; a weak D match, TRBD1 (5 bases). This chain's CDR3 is CASSVGGRATGELFF. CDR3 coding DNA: TGTGCCAGCAGCGTAGGGGGCAGAGCCACCGGGGAGCTGTTTTTT. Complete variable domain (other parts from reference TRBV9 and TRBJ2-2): DSGVTQTPKHLITATGQRVTLRCSPRSGDLSVYWYQQSLDQGLQFLIQYYNGEERAKGNILERFSAQQFPDLHSELNLSSLELGDSALYFCASSVGGRATGELFFGEGSRLTVL.